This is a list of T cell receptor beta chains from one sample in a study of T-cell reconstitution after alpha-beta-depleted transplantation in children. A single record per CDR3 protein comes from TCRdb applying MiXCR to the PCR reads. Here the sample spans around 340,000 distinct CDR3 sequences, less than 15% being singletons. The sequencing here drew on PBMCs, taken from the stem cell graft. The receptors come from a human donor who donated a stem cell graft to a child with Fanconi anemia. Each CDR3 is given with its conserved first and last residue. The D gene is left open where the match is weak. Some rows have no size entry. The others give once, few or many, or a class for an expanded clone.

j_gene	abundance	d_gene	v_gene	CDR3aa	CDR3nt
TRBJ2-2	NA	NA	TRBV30	CAWTLPEGGELFF	TGTGCCTGGACCTTGCCTGAGGGAGGGGAGCTGTTTTTT
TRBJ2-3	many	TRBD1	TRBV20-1	CSATASTGGNALTDTQYF	TGCAGTGCTACAGCTTCGACAGGGGGCAACGCACTTACAGATACGCAGTATTTT
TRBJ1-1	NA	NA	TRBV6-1	CASTLTTVTNTEAFF	TGTGCCAGCACCTTAACGACAGTTACAAACACTGAAGCTTTCTTT
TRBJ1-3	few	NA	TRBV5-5	CASSLEGVSGNTIYF	TGTGCCAGCAGCTTGGAGGGGGTCTCTGGAAACACCATATATTTT
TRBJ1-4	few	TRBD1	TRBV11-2	CASSDPGTGLDEKLFF	TGTGCCAGCAGCGACCCCGGGACAGGGTTAGACGAAAAACTGTTTTTT
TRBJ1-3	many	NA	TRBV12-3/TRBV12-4	CASSPRTYIYF	TGTGCCAGCAGTCCCCGGACTTACATATATTTT
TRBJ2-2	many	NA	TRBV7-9	CASSHRNDNTGELFF	TGTGCCAGCAGCCATCGAAATGATAACACCGGGGAGCTGTTTTTT
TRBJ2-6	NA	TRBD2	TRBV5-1	CASSFFYPGTSGASSGANVLTF	TGCGCCAGCAGCTTTTTTTACCCCGGGACTAGCGGGGCGAGCTCTGGGGCCAACGTCCTGACTTTC
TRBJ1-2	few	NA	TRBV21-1	CASSLIREGRYGYTF	TGTGCCAGCAGCCTTATTCGCGAGGGACGCTATGGCTACACCTTC
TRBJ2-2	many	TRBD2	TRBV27	CASSWTSGDYTGELFF	TGTGCCAGCAGCTGGACTAGCGGGGATTACACCGGGGAGCTGTTTTTT
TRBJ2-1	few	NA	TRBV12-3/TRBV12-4	CAIRRVDEQFF	TGTGCCATCCGGCGAGTAGATGAGCAGTTCTTC
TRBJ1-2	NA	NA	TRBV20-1	CSASLPGAYGYTF	TGCAGTGCTAGTTTACCCGGGGCCTATGGCTACACCTTC
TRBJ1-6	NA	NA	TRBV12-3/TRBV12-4	CASSFRSDYSPLHF	TGTGCCAGCAGTTTCAGGAGTGACTATTCACCCCTCCACTTT
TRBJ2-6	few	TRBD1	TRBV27	CASSSRTGGRSSGANVLTF	TGTGCCAGCAGCTCTAGGACAGGGGGTCGTTCCTCTGGGGCCAACGTCCTGACTTTC
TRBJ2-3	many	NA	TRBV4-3	CASSPRTSRPSTDTQYF	TGCGCCAGCAGCCCTCGGACCTCGCGCCCTAGCACAGATACGCAGTATTTT
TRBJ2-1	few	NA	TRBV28	CASSFPQGSSIDEQFF	TGTGCCAGCAGTTTCCCCCAGGGCTCGAGTATTGATGAGCAGTTCTTC
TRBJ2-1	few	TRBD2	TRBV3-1	CASSHRAGGPGNEQFF	TGTGCCAGCAGCCACAGAGCGGGGGGGCCGGGCAATGAGCAGTTCTTC
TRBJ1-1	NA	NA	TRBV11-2	CASTRNAGGNTEAFF	TGTGCCAGCACCAGGAACGCGGGGGGCAACACTGAAGCTTTCTTT
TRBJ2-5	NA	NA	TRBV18	CASSPATILGETQYF	TGTGCCAGCTCACCAGCGACCATCCTCGGGGAGACCCAGTACTTC
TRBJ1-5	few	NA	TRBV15	CATSGTRDQPQHF	TGTGCCACCAGTGGGACACGAGATCAGCCCCAGCATTTT
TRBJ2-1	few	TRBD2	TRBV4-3	CASSQDFSGARGGEQFF	TGCGCCAGCAGCCAGGACTTTAGCGGGGCACGGGGGGGCGAGCAGTTCTTC
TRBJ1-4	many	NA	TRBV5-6	CASSWVGGYDVANEKLFF	TGTGCCAGCAGCTGGGTCGGCGGGTACGATGTGGCTAATGAAAAACTGTTTTTT
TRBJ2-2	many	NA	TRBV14	CASSYVGELFF	TGTGCCAGCAGCTACGTCGGGGAGCTGTTTTTT
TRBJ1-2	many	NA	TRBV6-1	CASRGVGSHGYTF	TGTGCCAGCAGGGGCGTGGGGTCTCATGGCTACACCTTC
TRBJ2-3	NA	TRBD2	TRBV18	CASSPSGGALRPDTQYF	TGTGCCAGCTCACCCAGCGGGGGGGCCCTGAGGCCAGATACGCAGTATTTT
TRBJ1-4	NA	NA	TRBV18	CASSPYGVMENEKLFF	TGTGCCAGCTCACCATACGGAGTGATGGAGAATGAAAAACTGTTTTTT
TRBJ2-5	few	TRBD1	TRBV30	CAWATGGTETQYF	TGTGCCTGGGCGACAGGGGGAACAGAGACCCAGTACTTC
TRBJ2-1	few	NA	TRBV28	CAGGAWGNEQFF	TGTGCCGGGGGGGCCTGGGGCAATGAGCAGTTCTTC
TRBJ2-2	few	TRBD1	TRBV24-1	CATSDSGTGIGGELFF	TGTGCCACCAGTGATTCCGGGACAGGTATCGGCGGGGAGCTGTTTTTT
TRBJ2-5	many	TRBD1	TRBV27	CASSYGQGGETQYF	TGTGCCAGCAGTTATGGACAGGGGGGTGAGACCCAGTACTTC
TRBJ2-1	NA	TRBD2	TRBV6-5	CASSYGAGGSYNEQFF	TGTGCCAGCAGTTACGGGGCGGGGGGCTCCTACAATGAGCAGTTCTTC
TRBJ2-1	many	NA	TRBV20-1	CSAKGHRGGNEQFF	TGCAGTGCCAAGGGCCACAGGGGAGGCAATGAGCAGTTCTTC
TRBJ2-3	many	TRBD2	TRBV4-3	CASSGQASGGGDTQYF	TGCGCCAGCAGCGGCCAGGCTAGCGGGGGAGGAGATACGCAGTATTTT
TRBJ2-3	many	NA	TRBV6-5	CASREGDTQYF	TGTGCCAGCAGGGAGGGAGATACGCAGTATTTT
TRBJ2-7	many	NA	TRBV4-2	CASSQEDFGTETYEQYF	TGTGCCAGCAGCCAAGAAGACTTCGGGACGGAGACCTACGAGCAGTACTTC
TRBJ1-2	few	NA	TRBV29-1	CSVWGGETGYTF	TGCAGCGTTTGGGGGGGAGAGACTGGCTACACCTTC
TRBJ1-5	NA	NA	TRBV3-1	CASSQLSTHQPQHF	TGTGCCAGCAGCCAATTATCGACTCATCAGCCCCAGCATTTT
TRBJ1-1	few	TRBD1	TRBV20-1	CSARGQGTGLTEAFF	TGCAGTGCTAGAGGTCAGGGGACAGGGCTAACTGAAGCTTTCTTT